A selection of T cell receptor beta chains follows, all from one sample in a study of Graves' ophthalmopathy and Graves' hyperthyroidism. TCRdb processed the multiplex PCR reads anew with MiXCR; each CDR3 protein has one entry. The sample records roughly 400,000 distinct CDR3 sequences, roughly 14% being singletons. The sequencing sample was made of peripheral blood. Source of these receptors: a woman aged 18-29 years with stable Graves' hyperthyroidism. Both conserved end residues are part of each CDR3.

CASSIAGGMSNQPQHF	TRBV19	TRBJ1-5
CASSFNRGYEQYF	TRBV7-9	TRBJ2-7
CSARDNINGYTF	TRBV20-1	TRBJ1-2
CASSTGAYNSPLHF	TRBV27	TRBJ1-6
CASSLGAGVSGYTF	TRBV5-1	TRBJ1-2
CASSSGQAVDTEAFF	TRBV6-2/TRBV6-3	TRBJ1-1
CASSGGQPVLAKNIQYF	TRBV2	TRBJ2-4
CSASGRSQPQHF	TRBV20-1	TRBJ1-5
CASSPYGGTEAFF	TRBV14	TRBJ1-1
CASSGAQGLQETQYF	TRBV6-1	TRBJ2-5
CASSYRVANYGYTF	TRBV6-5	TRBJ1-2
CASSTRSILDTGELFF	TRBV27	TRBJ2-2
CASSYDLWREGYTF	TRBV6-2/TRBV6-3	TRBJ1-2
CASSLYKTGELFF	TRBV7-9	TRBJ2-2
CASSIMRNTEAFF	TRBV19	TRBJ1-1
CASSTPQGSYEQYF	TRBV6-5	TRBJ2-7
CASVGGAGPLHF	TRBV6-1	TRBJ1-6
CASSLRDTVYEQYF	TRBV27	TRBJ2-7
CASSPFVGGYTF	TRBV12-3/TRBV12-4	TRBJ1-2
CASDQGARDGYTF	TRBV12-5	TRBJ1-2
CASSYRGARGYTF	TRBV28	TRBJ1-2
CASSPSPGTMNTEAFF	TRBV7-8	TRBJ1-1
CASSLLIARGPSGYTF	TRBV7-8	TRBJ1-2
CASSHRGTVNTEAFF	TRBV7-9	TRBJ1-1
CASSRGQGGNYGYTF	TRBV12-3/TRBV12-4	TRBJ1-2
CASRDTGVASTQYF	TRBV7-2	TRBJ2-5
CASSPGQGATNYGYTF	TRBV18	TRBJ1-2
CSVEDQQDGYTF	TRBV29-1	TRBJ1-2
CASQTDPNTEAFF	TRBV6-5	TRBJ1-1
CASSPPLGREKTGELFF	TRBV19	TRBJ2-2
CAISGGILKVAYEQYF	TRBV10-3	TRBJ2-7
CASSVTGSQPQHF	TRBV2	TRBJ1-5
CASSIVRVPNQPQHF	TRBV19	TRBJ1-5
CATSDPRPAAYNEQFF	TRBV24-1	TRBJ2-1
CASSEGAWGASNQPQHF	TRBV6-1	TRBJ1-5
CASSQGGTGLSGNTIYF	TRBV3-1	TRBJ1-3
CASSSLGQEEAFF	TRBV6-5	TRBJ1-1
CASSKRAESGNTIYF	TRBV7-9	TRBJ1-3
CASSLGTGETGNTIYF	TRBV7-3	TRBJ1-3
CASSPGTSGRIYEQYF	TRBV6-2/TRBV6-3	TRBJ2-7
CASSLGDRYMNTEAFF	TRBV11-1	TRBJ1-1
CSVIELNTEAFF	TRBV29-1	TRBJ1-1
CASSEIGTSGHYEQYF	TRBV6-1	TRBJ2-7
CASSEGDSSYEQYF	TRBV6-1	TRBJ2-7
CASSLTISYEQYF	TRBV27	TRBJ2-7
CSASTVFQASFEAFF	TRBV20-1	TRBJ1-1
CASSEFRAPEQYF	TRBV25-1	TRBJ2-7